This T cell receptor (beta chain) originates from a study of cytomegalovirus exposure and HLA in healthy donors. Study-wide context: The 120 validation repertoires were reported in a later analysis to have been generated on the same platform as the approximately 700 first-cohort repertoires. Overall study results and limits: The investigators catalogued about 170 TCR beta chains as cytomegalovirus-associated. Confirmation was obtained in vitro that a few CMV-associated chains are specific for CMV antigens. In the 120 validation repertoires, under 95% of cluster scores exceeded 0, per a later analysis.

Only in-frame clones appear in the TCRdb table, and some are missing; sequencing was by immunoSEQ multiplex PCR. Altogether roughly 140,000 clones are present, about 90% being singletons, with the ten largest covering roughly 7.7%. Worth noting for this clone: Its antigen is not identified.

The germline V gene encodes CDR1 SGHVS and CDR2 FQNEAQ. The V segment lost 2 bases and the J segment 7 bases; nucleotides outside the gene matches: 7. The CDR3 has 17 amino acids. The rearrangement joins TRBV7-8 to TRBJ2-1; 14 nucleotides match TRBD2. Sequenced: PBMCs. This receptor was identified in a woman aged 18-29 years in good health and CMV-seropositive. CDR3 DNA sequence: TGTGCCAGCAGCTTACTCCGGACTAGCGGGGGGAGAAATGAGCAGTTCTTC. Residues: CASSLLRTSGGRNEQFF.